This T cell receptor (beta chain) comes out of a study of beta chain features in type 1 diabetes. Findings and caveats of the study: When Type 1 diabetes patients were examined, their TCRB CDR3s proved moderately but significantly shorter in all four CD4+ subsets.

Reverse transcription of all isolated RNA meant that expressed TCRB transcripts were sequenced. TCRdb's table, derived via immunoSEQ multiplex PCR, lists solely in-frame clones and lacks some. The sample consists of over 150,000 clones, around a tenth of them appearing once. Concerning this clone: Its antigen is unknown.

The source is a young man with type 1 diabetes. Material for sequencing was central memory CD4+ T cells from blood.

The CDR3 region has the DNA TGTGCCAGTCGGACAGGGGAACGAACCGGGGAGCTGTTTTTT. Translated: CASRTGERTGELFF. The rearrangement joins TRBV19 to TRBJ2-2, with 9 nucleotides matching TRBD1. V shed 8 bases and J 5 bases; nucleotides not matched to a gene: 6. The CDR3 is 14 amino acids. Germline CDR1 and CDR2: LNHDA and SQIVND (reference sequence).